This T cell receptor (beta chain) was profiled in a study of cytomegalovirus exposure and HLA in healthy donors. Study as a whole: Some 85 million unique TCRs, all from HLA-typed donors, were included in an early release of the data.

Primers included in the PCR were 60 Vbeta and 13 Jbeta primers. Measured with immunoSEQ multiplex PCR; TCRdb has only the in-frame clones, and not every one. The table records around 72,000 clones, 60% to 75% of them present only once. Notes on this clone: What it binds is not known.

Overall study findings and caveats: Immune exposure data for these donors was limited to CMV serostatus. Earlier results showed most TCR beta V segments being productive about 87% or about 30% of the time.

The CDR3 length is 14 residues. Per germline, CDR1 MGHRA and CDR2 YSYEKL. The V and J ends lost 4 bases and 13 bases, in that order; junction bases with no gene match: 12. The sample was PBMCs. V is TRBV4-1 and J is TRBJ2-1; 8 bases agree with TRBD2. The origin of this receptor is a middle-aged man in good health and CMV-seropositive. Written as DNA, the CDR3 is TGCGCCAGCAGCCCCCAAGATGACGGGACTAGACAGTTCTTC. Its translation: CASSPQDDGTRQFF.